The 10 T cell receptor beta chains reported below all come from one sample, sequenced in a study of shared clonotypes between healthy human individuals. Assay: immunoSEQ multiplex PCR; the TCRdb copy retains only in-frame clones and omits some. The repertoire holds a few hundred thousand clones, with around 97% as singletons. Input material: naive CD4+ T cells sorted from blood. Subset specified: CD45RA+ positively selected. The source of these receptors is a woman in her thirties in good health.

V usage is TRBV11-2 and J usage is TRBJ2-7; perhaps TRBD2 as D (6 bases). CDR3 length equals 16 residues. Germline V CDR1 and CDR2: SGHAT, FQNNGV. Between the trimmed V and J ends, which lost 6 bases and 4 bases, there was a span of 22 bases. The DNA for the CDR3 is TGTGCCAGCAGATCTAGAGGAGGGCAGGGAGGTTACGAGCAGTACTTC. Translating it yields CASRSRGGQGGYEQYF.

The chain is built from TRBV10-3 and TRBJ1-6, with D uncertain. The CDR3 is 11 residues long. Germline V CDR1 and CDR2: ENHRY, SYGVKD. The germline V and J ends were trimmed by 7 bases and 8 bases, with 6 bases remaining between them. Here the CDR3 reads CAITDYSPLHF. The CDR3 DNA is TGTGCCATCACCGATTATTCACCCCTCCACTTT.

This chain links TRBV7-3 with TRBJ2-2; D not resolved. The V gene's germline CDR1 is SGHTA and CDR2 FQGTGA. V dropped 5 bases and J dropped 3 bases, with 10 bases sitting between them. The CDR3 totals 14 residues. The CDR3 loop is CASSVKVDTGELFF. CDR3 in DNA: TGTGCCAGCAGCGTTAAAGTAGACACCGGGGAGCTGTTTTTT.

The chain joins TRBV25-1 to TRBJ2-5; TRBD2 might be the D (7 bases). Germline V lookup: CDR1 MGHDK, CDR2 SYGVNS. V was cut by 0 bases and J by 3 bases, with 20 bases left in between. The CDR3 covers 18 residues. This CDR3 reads CASSEYPGGHAGEETQYF. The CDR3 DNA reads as TGTGCCAGCAGTGAATACCCCGGGGGGCACGCTGGGGAAGAGACCCAGTACTTC.

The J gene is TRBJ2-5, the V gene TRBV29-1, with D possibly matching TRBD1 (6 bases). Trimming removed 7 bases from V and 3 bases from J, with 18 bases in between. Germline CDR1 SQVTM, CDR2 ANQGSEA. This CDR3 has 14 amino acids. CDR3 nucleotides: TGCAGCGGCAAAAACTTGGGGGCTAAAGAGACCCAGTACTTC. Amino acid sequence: CSGKNLGAKETQYF.

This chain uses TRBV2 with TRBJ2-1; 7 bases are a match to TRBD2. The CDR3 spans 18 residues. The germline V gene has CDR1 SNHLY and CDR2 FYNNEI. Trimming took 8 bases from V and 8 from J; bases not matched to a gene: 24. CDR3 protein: CASSSPASGLLGGHEQFF. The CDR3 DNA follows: TGTGCCAGCTCGAGCCCGGCTAGCGGATTACTCGGGGGTCATGAGCAGTTCTTC.

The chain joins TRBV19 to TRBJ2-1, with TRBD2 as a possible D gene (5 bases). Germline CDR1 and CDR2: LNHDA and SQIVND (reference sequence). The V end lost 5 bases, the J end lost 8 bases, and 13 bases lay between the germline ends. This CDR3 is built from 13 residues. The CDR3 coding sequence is TGTGCCAGTAGTGTACTAGTTTGGTATGAGCAGTTCTTC. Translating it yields CASSVLVWYEQFF.

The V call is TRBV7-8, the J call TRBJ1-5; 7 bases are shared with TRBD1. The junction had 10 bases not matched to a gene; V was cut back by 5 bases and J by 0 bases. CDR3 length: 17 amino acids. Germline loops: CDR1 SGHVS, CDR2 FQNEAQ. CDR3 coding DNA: TGTGCCAGCAGCCCGGAGGGACAGATGATTAGCAATCAGCCCCAGCATTTT. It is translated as CASSPEGQMISNQPQHF. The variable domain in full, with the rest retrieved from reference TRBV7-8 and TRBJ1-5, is GAGVSQSPRYKVAKRGQDVALRCDPISGHVSLFWYQQALGQGPEFLTYFQNEAQLDKSGLPSDRFFAERPEGSVSTLKIQRTQQEDSAVYLCASSPEGQMISNQPQHFGDGTRLSIL.

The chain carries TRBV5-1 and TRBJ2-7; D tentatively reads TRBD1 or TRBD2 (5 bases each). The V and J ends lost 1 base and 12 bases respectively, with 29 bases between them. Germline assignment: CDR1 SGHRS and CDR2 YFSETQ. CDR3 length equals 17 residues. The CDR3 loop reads CASSLYTGTLGAGIRYF. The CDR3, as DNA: TGCGCCAGCAGCTTGTATACGGGGACGCTCGGGGCCGGGATACGGTACTTC.

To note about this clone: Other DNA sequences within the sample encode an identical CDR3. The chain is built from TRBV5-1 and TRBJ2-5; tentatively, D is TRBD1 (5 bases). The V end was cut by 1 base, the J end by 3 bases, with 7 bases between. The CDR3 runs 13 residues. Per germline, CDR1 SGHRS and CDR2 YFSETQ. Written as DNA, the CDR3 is TGCGCCAGCAGCTTGCAGGGCGAAGAGACCCAGTACTTC. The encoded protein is CASSLQGEETQYF.